The clone carrying this T cell receptor (beta chain) was seen a handful of times. The germline V gene encodes CDR1 SGHDT and CDR2 YYEEEE. V shed 4 bases, J shed 8 bases, and the junction held 11 bases outside the gene matches. This CDR3 contains 16 residues. These data belong to a study of OX40 agonist ivuxolimab in advanced cancers. For the study at large: The patients' treatment was ivuxolimab, an agonistic anti-OX40 (CD134) antibody.

Profiling relied on immunoSEQ multiplex PCR, and the TCRdb table lists in-frame clones only, not all of them. This sample has around 72,000 clones; roughly 80% occur once, and the top ten carry about 5%. The genes are TRBV5-6 and TRBJ1-6; 8 positions agree with TRBD1. The TCR sequence derives from an adult with an advanced solid tumor such as melanoma, head and neck, liver or kidney cancer. Here the sequenced sample was CD4+ or CD8+ T cells sorted from blood, taken in a trial of the OX40 agonist ivuxolimab. The CDR3 sequence: CASSTRQGTYDSPLHF. The CDR3 nucleotides read TGTGCCAGCAGCACTCGACAGGGGACTTACGATTCACCCCTCCACTTT.